This T cell receptor (beta chain) was sequenced for a study of metastatic and nonmetastatic thyroid tumors (dated by TCRdb to the early 2020s). Turning to the overall study: For patients with malignant and with benign thyroid disease, the researchers compared repertoires between peripheral blood samples and tumor or nodule tissue samples. General conclusions and limits of the study: In both blood and tumor samples, malignant tumors were reported to have significantly higher TCR beta diversity than benign nodules.

About this clone: What this receptor recognizes is not known. Nothing much larger sits one base from this clone, and base qualities are not available.

In the germline V gene (reference sequence), CDR1 corresponds to MNHEY and CDR2 to SMNVEV. Inclusive of the bounding cysteine and phenylalanine, the CDR3 is 14 residues long. Only the CDR3 DNA is retained, 42 bases long and in frame from the first base. V is pared back by 0 bases and J by 1 base, with 7 bases lying between the germline termini. Preparation of the library involved PCR. Reads for this sample came from an Illumina HiSeq 4000. High-throughput sequencing was used to profile the CDR3 region of the TCR beta-chain in every patient. The paper's processing steps were these. CDR3 differences across clinicopathological groups were used to build a classifier for discriminating distant-metastatic papillary thyroid cancer patients. To measure repertoire diversity the researchers used the Shannon index, while the Morisita-Horn index served to gauge how similar the tumor and blood repertoires were. TCRdb cleaned the public reads at Q25 with fastp, built clones with MiXCR and kept in-frame beta chains. It is TCRdb's table, rather than the study itself, that gives the V and J calls and clone size. This sample holds 60,000 or so clones; 25% to 30% were observed only once. About 16% of the sample is held by the ten biggest clonotypes.

No patient had received any treatment before thyroid surgery. Patient clinical samples collected from about 2011 to 2018 were retrospectively analysed using T-cell receptor beta sequencing. This chain joins TRBV27 to TRBJ2-7, with the identity of the D gene unclear. Sequenced sample: blood. This clonotype was obtained from a female donor with papillary thyroid cancer or a benign thyroid nodule (not recorded which). Some clones in this sample may be carry-over from other donors' samples. The DNA sequence reads TGTGCCAGCAGTTTATCTCTTGGGTCCTACGAGCAGTACTTC. This sequence encodes CASSLSLGSYEQYF.